These 27 T cell receptor beta chains were all obtained from the same sample, sequenced in a study of cytomegalovirus exposure and HLA in healthy donors. The protocol was immunoSEQ multiplex PCR, while the TCRdb copy is restricted to in-frame clones and leaves out a portion. The sample records 90,000 to 150,000 clones, over 75% being singletons. Sequenced material: PBMCs. The receptors derive from a woman between 18 and 30 years old in good health and CMV-seropositive.

The CDR3 DNA is TGTGCCAGCAGCTTAGATACCGGGACAGGGGGGTATGGCTACACCTTC. This sequence encodes CASSLDTGTGGYGYTF. The V call is TRBV5-6, the J call TRBJ1-2, with 11 bases that match TRBD1. In germline, CDR1 is SGHDT, CDR2 YYEEEE. This CDR3 region has 16 residues. V lost 2 bases to trimming and J lost 5 bases; unmatched junction nucleotides: 8.

The rearrangement joins TRBV6-1 to TRBJ2-3; 7 bases are shared with TRBD2. The junction had 12 bases not matched to a gene; V was cut back by 2 bases and J by 4 bases. The germline V gene has CDR1 MNHNS and CDR2 SASEGT. This CDR3 region has 17 residues. DNA for the CDR3: TGTGCCAGCAGTGAAAGGGCGGCTAGCGGCTTGTCAGATACGCAGTATTTT. Translated: CASSERAASGLSDTQYF.

The CDR3 nucleotides read TGTGCCAGCAGCCACACCCTCAGTGGTTTGGAGAACGAGCAGTACTTC. Amino acids: CASSHTLSGLENEQYF. The chain combines TRBV5-4 with TRBJ2-7, with no clear D. V dropped 4 bases and J dropped 5 bases, with 22 bases sitting between them. This CDR3 is built from 16 residues. In germline, CDR1 is SGHNT, CDR2 YYREEE (reference sequence).

This chain uses TRBV5-6 with TRBJ1-2; 11 bases are shared with TRBD1. Per germline, CDR1 SGHDT and CDR2 YYEEEE. J was trimmed by 5 bases and V by 4 bases; bases with no gene match: 4. The CDR3 length is 14 residues. CDR3 nucleotides: TGTGCCAGCAGCGGGACAGGGGGTCAGTATGGCTACACCTTC. Translation: CASSGTGGQYGYTF.

DNA of the CDR3: TGTGCCAGCTCACCAACGGGGGTCCAGGAGACCCAGTACTTC. Its translation is CASSPTGVQETQYF. The gene calls are TRBV18 and TRBJ2-5; tentative D call: TRBD2 (6 bases). This CDR3 has 14 residues. V lost 2 bases to trimming and J lost 5 bases, with 12 bases between them. Germline CDR1 KGHSH, CDR2 LQKENI. The whole variable domain, remainder taken from reference TRBV18 and TRBJ2-5, is NAGVMQNPRHLVRRRGQEARLRCSPMKGHSHVYWYRQLPEEGLKFMVYLQKENIIDESGMPKERFSAEFPKEGPSILRIQQVVRGDSAAYFCASSPTGVQETQYFGPGTRLLVL.

This chain links TRBV15 with TRBJ2-7; D is possibly TRBD2 (6 bases). There are 16 residues in the CDR3. Germline V gene lookup returns CDR1 LNHNV and CDR2 YYDKDF (reference sequence). V was pared by 0 bases and J by 4 bases, with 16 bases between. The CDR3 sequence is CATSREPGLTQYEQYF. CDR3 nucleotides: TGTGCCACCAGCAGAGAACCGGGACTTACCCAATACGAGCAGTACTTC.

The J gene is TRBJ1-2, the V gene TRBV2; D is possibly TRBD1 (6 bases). The CDR3 extends over 14 amino acids. Trimming took 7 bases from V and 0 from J, leaving 12 bases between them. Germline V lookup: CDR1 SNHLY, CDR2 FYNNEI. CDR3 nucleotide sequence: TGTGCCAGCAACTACAGGGAAGCTAACTATGGCTACACCTTC. Its protein is CASNYREANYGYTF.

The chain recombines TRBV5-6 with TRBJ1-5; D not resolved. Germline V CDR1 and CDR2: SGHDT, YYEEEE. Trimming cost V 0 bases and J 5 bases, with 3 bases left between them. The CDR3 consists of 12 residues. The CDR3, as DNA: TGTGCCAGCAGCTTGGGCGATCAGCCCCAGCATTTT. This codes for CASSLGDQPQHF.

This chain joins TRBV15 and TRBJ1-2; D is unclear. The CDR3 spans 12 residues. CDR1 and CDR2 (germline): LNHNV, YYDKDF (reference sequence). V lost 0 bases, J lost 8 bases, and 7 bases lay in between. For the CDR3, the DNA is TGTGCCACCAGCAGAGACGCCGGGGGCTACACCTTC. As protein: CATSRDAGGYTF.

V is TRBV2 and J is TRBJ2-1, with D perhaps matching TRBD2 (6 bases). The CDR3 has 11 residues. CDR1 is SNHLY and CDR2 is FYNNEI in the germline V gene. The V gene lost 11 bases and the J gene lost 9 bases, with 14 bases spanning the gap. DNA for the CDR3: TGTGCCCACGCGGGGTCTACTGAGCAGTTCTTC. As protein: CAHAGSTEQFF.

The chain employs TRBV6-1 and TRBJ1-1, with D perhaps matching TRBD1 (5 bases). CDR1 is MNHNS and CDR2 is SASEGT in the germline V gene. Trimming took 11 bases from V and 3 from J, leaving 22 bases between them. The length of the CDR3 is 15 residues. The CDR3: CALGGFEGRYTEAFF. Here the CDR3 DNA reads TGTGCCCTTGGGGGGTTTGAGGGCAGGTACACTGAAGCTTTCTTT.

In this sample, this clone turned up a few times. The chain has TRBV10-2 and TRBJ1-5; no clear D gene. The CDR3 length is 11 residues. V was cut by 3 bases and J by 9 bases, with 6 bases left in between. Per the germline V gene, CDR1 is WSHSY and CDR2 is SAAADI. Here the CDR3 reads CASSDGGPQHF. The CDR3 DNA reads TGCGCCAGCAGTGATGGAGGGCCCCAGCATTTT.

V usage is TRBV6-5 and J usage is TRBJ1-5; the D gene is possibly TRBD1 (6 bases). Looked up from germline, CDR1 is MNHEY and CDR2 is SVGAGI. The CDR3 runs to 13 residues. V was cut by 6 bases and J by 6 bases, with 12 bases left in between. The CDR3 nucleotides read TGTGCCAGCAGCTCAGGGGAGGGTCAGCCCCAGCATTTT. The encoded protein is CASSSGEGQPQHF.

The chain uses TRBV9 and TRBJ2-1, with 7 bases matching TRBD2. The CDR3 spans 17 residues. Germline CDR1 SGDLS, CDR2 YYNGEE. Unmatched junction bases numbered 13, after V lost 4 bases and J lost 3 bases. In DNA, the CDR3 is TGTGCCAGCAGCAGTAGCGGCGGGGGTGTCGACTACAATGAGCAGTTCTTC. Encoded protein: CASSSSGGGVDYNEQFF.

The V call is TRBV19, the J call TRBJ2-7, with a weak D call TRBD1 (6 bases). The CDR3 has 17 residues. CDR1 LNHDA and CDR2 SQIVND come from the germline V gene (reference sequence). V lost 2 bases to trimming and J lost 3 bases, with 20 bases between them. The CDR3 DNA follows: TGTGCCAGTAGTATAAGTCCTCCGGGACACCCAGGCTACGAGCAGTACTTC. It encodes CASSISPPGHPGYEQYF.

The chain has TRBV7-9 and TRBJ2-5; TRBD2 matches at 9 bases. The CDR3 length is 15 residues. Germline loops: CDR1 SEHNR, CDR2 FQNEAQ (reference sequence). J lost 2 bases, V lost 6 bases, and 7 bases had no gene match. The CDR3 DNA follows: TGTGCCAGCAGTCCGAAGCGGGAGGAGCAAGAGACCCAGTACTTC. This codes for CASSPKREEQETQYF.

This chain connects TRBV5-1 to TRBJ2-1; perhaps TRBD1 as D (6 bases). Germline V gives CDR1 SGHRS, CDR2 YFSETQ. The CDR3 covers 16 residues. The germline V and J ends were trimmed by 0 bases and 0 bases, with 10 bases remaining between them. The DNA for the CDR3 is TGCGCCAGCAGCTTGGTCCAGGGGAGCTCCTACAATGAGCAGTTCTTC. It codes for CASSLVQGSSYNEQFF.

V and J are TRBV6-5 and TRBJ2-5, with a tentative D call TRBD2 (5 bases). V lost 6 bases and J 5 bases, leaving 19 bases between the germline ends. The CDR3 has 15 residues. The germline gives CDR1 MNHEY, CDR2 SVGAGI. CDR3 sequence: CASRPPLGGIETQYF. For the CDR3, the DNA is TGTGCCAGCAGGCCCCCCCTAGGAGGTATCGAGACCCAGTACTTC.

The chain links TRBV30 to TRBJ2-1; 11 bases map to TRBD1. The V and J ends lost 4 bases and 10 bases, in that order; junction bases with no gene match: 6. The CDR3 is 13 amino acids. From germline, CDR1 is GTSNPN and CDR2 SVGIG (reference sequence). The CDR3 DNA follows: TGTGCCTGGAAGGACAGGGGGCGCCGGGAGCAGTTCTTC. Protein: CAWKDRGRREQFF.

The rearrangement uses TRBV18 and TRBJ2-7; D perhaps matches TRBD2 (6 bases). The CDR3 spans 13 residues. Germline assignment: CDR1 KGHSH and CDR2 LQKENI. The V end lost 3 bases, the J end lost 5 bases, and 11 bases lay between the germline ends. CDR3 sequence: CASSPAGRHEQYF. In DNA form, the CDR3 reads TGTGCCAGCTCACCGGCAGGGAGGCACGAGCAGTACTTC.

V usage is TRBV30 and J usage is TRBJ1-2; 7 nucleotides align to TRBD1. Germline V lookup: CDR1 GTSNPN, CDR2 SVGIG (reference sequence). J was trimmed by 10 bases and V by 5 bases; bases with no gene match: 10. CDR3 length: 12 amino acids. CDR3 protein: CAWLRQGLYYTF. CDR3 in DNA: TGTGCCTGGCTAAGACAGGGACTCTACTACACCTTC. Supplemented by reference TRBV30 and TRBJ1-2, the full variable domain reads SQTIHQWPATLVQPVGSPLSLECTVEGTSNPNLYWYRQAAGRGLQLLFYSVGIGQISSEVPQNLSASRPQDRQFILSSKKLLLSDSGFYLCAWLRQGLYYTFGSGTRLTVV.

J is TRBJ2-6 and V is TRBV7-2; TRBD1 matches at 8 bases. CDR3 length: 15 residues. Germline values: CDR1 SGHTA, CDR2 FQGNSA. V shed 5 bases and J 4 bases; nucleotides not matched to a gene: 4. The CDR3 sequence is CASSRQGSGANVLTF. CDR3 coding DNA: TGTGCCAGCAGCAGACAGGGGTCCGGGGCCAACGTCCTGACTTTC.

The chain is built from TRBV11-3 and TRBJ1-2, with 7 bases matching TRBD1. Germline V gives CDR1 SGHNT, CDR2 YENEEA. The CDR3 covers 14 residues. The trim removed 5 bases at V and 0 bases at J, leaving 3 bases unmatched. Here the CDR3 DNA reads TGTGCCAGCAGCCCAGGGGGAGCTAACTATGGCTACACCTTC. As protein: CASSPGGANYGYTF. Looking up the rest from reference TRBV11-3 and TRBJ1-2 gives the full variable domain: EAGVVQSPRYKIIEKKQPVAFWCNPISGHNTLYWYLQNLGQGPELLIRYENEEAVDDSQLPKDRFSAERLKGVDSTLKIQPAELGDSAVYLCASSPGGANYGYTFGSGTRLTVV.

The rearrangement uses TRBV7-9 and TRBJ1-2, with 10 positions matching TRBD1. This CDR3 spans 14 amino acids. Per germline, CDR1 SEHNR and CDR2 FQNEAQ (reference sequence). V shed 7 bases, J shed 1 base, and the junction held 3 bases outside the gene matches. Written as DNA, the CDR3 is TGTGCCAGCAAGACAGGGGGCGGTAACTATGGCTACACCTTC. It yields the protein CASKTGGGNYGYTF.

This clone is a singleton in its sample. One end of the junction does not line up with germline, which may come from a read error. The chain carries TRBV7-7 and TRBJ2-3, with 10 bases lining up with TRBD2. CDR1 is SSHAT and CDR2 is FNYEAQ in the germline V gene (reference sequence). The CDR3 has 13 residues. Here the CDR3 reads CASSSERGGTQYF. Written as DNA, the CDR3 is TGTGCTAGCAGCTCAGAGCGGGGGGGTACGCAGTATTTT.

The genes are TRBV19 and TRBJ1-3; D remains unclear. The CDR3 has 13 residues. Germline-derived CDR1 and CDR2 are LNHDA and SQIVND (reference sequence). The V and J ends lost 6 bases and 0 bases respectively, with 6 bases between them. The CDR3 protein is CASSGVSGNTIYF. The CDR3 nucleotides are TGTGCCAGTAGCGGGGTCTCTGGAAACACCATATATTTT.

The chain uses TRBV6-5 and TRBJ2-7, with 11 bases lining up with TRBD2. The CDR3 is 15 residues long. Germline CDR1 and CDR2: MNHEY and SVGAGI. Trimming removed 6 bases from V and 4 bases from J; junction bases left unmatched: 8. CDR3 loop: CASRKTSGNRYEQYF. In nucleotides, the CDR3 is TGTGCCAGCAGGAAGACTAGCGGGAACAGGTACGAGCAGTACTTC.